This T cell receptor beta chain was sequenced for a study of identical twins. Study results and limitations: In cord blood, abundant beta clonotypes had fewer insertions; memory showed no trend.

One entry per CDR3 protein results from TCRdb running MiXCR on the 5' RACE reads. This sample yields 1.5 million or so distinct CDR3 sequences, of which about 31% are seen a single time; less than 0.35% belongs to the top ten. This clonotype was picked up a small number of times. Its antigen is as yet unknown. The clonotype was recovered from a newborn girl in good health. Material for sequencing was cord blood.

CDR3 coding DNA: TGTGCCAGCAGTATCCCAACAGATACGCAGTATTTT. This translates into CASSIPTDTQYF. The V call is TRBV7-2, the J call TRBJ2-3; no firm D call. This CDR3 contains 12 residues. V lost 6 bases and J 3 bases, leaving 7 bases between the germline ends. The germline gives CDR1 SGHTA, CDR2 FQGNSA. Combining the CDR3 with reference TRBV7-2 and TRBJ2-3 gives the whole variable domain GAGVSQSPSNKVTEKGKDVELRCDPISGHTALYWYRQSLGQGLEFLIYFQGNSAPDKSGLPSDRFSAERTGGSVSTLTIQRTQQEDSAVYLCASSIPTDTQYFGPGTRLTVL.